A single sample is the source of the 20 T cell receptor beta chains below, sequenced in a study of CD8 T cells in ankylosing spondylitis. TCRdb processed the 5' RACE reads anew with MiXCR; each CDR3 protein has one entry. The profile covers over 30,000 distinct CDR3 sequences, with more than 15% appearing a single time and approximately 48% taken by the ten largest. The source material was blood. The source of these receptors is a male donor with ankylosing spondylitis or in good health (not recorded which).

This chain connects TRBV7-2 to TRBJ1-5; TRBD1 might be the D (5 bases). From germline, CDR1 is SGHTA and CDR2 FQGNSA. Trimming pared 1 base from V and 8 bases from J, leaving 15 bases between. CDR3 size: 15 residues. Written as DNA, the CDR3 is TGTGCCAGCAGCTTAGTTGGCCAGGGTATTAAGCCCCAGCATTTT. As protein: CASSLVGQGIKPQHF. The whole variable domain, remainder taken from reference TRBV7-2 and TRBJ1-5, is GAGVSQSPSNKVTEKGKDVELRCDPISGHTALYWYRQSLGQGLEFLIYFQGNSAPDKSGLPSDRFSAERTGGSVSTLTIQRTQQEDSAVYLCASSLVGQGIKPQHFGDGTRLSIL.

The rearrangement joins TRBV28 to TRBJ2-2, with 13 bases aligning to TRBD2. CDR3 size: 17 residues. J lost 0 bases, V lost 8 bases, and 6 bases had no gene match. In germline, CDR1 is MDHEN, CDR2 SYDVKM. For the CDR3, the DNA is TGTGCCAGCGGGATTGGGACTAGCGGGGCGAACACCGGGGAGCTGTTTTTT. Its translation: CASGIGTSGANTGELFF. Full variable domain (remainder filled in from reference TRBV28 and TRBJ2-2): DVKVTQSSRYLVKRTGEKVFLECVQDMDHENMFWYRQDPGLGLRLIYFSYDVKMKEKGDIPEGYSVSREKKERFSLILESASTNQTSMYLCASGIGTSGANTGELFFGEGSRLTVL.

CDR3 sequence (DNA): TGCGCCAGCAGCCAAGATACCCACCACACAGATACGCAGTATTTT. Translated, it gives CASSQDTHHTDTQYF. The chain joins TRBV4-3 to TRBJ2-3, with D uncertain. Trimming took off 0 bases at V and 2 bases at J, with 9 bases between the two ends. Germline-derived CDR1 and CDR2 are LGHNA and YSLEER. This CDR3 has 15 residues.

This clonotype was picked up a small number of times. The chain recombines TRBV20-1 with TRBJ2-5; 8 nucleotides line up with TRBD2. Losses at the gene ends were 4 bases for V and 1 base for J; bases not matched to a gene: 5. The CDR3 length is 14 residues. CDR1 and CDR2 from the germline V gene are DFQATT and SNEGSKA (reference sequence). Here the CDR3 reads CSANRLASQETQYF. DNA of the CDR3: TGCAGTGCTAACCGACTAGCGTCCCAAGAGACCCAGTACTTC.

The chain uses TRBV4-3 and TRBJ1-5; D is unclear. The CDR3 has 16 amino acids. Germline CDR1 and CDR2: LGHNA and YSLEER. The V gene lost 0 bases and the J gene lost 4 bases, with 13 bases spanning the gap. Here the CDR3 reads CASSQDDGSRNQPQHF. CDR3 in DNA: TGCGCCAGCAGCCAAGATGATGGCAGCAGGAATCAGCCCCAGCATTTT.

This chain uses TRBV19 with TRBJ2-2; D unresolved. Trimming left V 6 bases short and J 4 bases short, with 9 bases between. The CDR3 has 13 amino acids. In germline, CDR1 is LNHDA, CDR2 SQIVND (reference sequence). The CDR3 spells CASSVSSTGELFF. The CDR3, as DNA: TGTGCCAGTAGCGTGAGCTCCACCGGGGAGCTGTTTTTT.

This clonotype was counted between two and nine times. This chain connects TRBV6-6 to TRBJ1-5, with TRBD1 matching over 8 bases. The germline V gene encodes CDR1 MNHNY and CDR2 SVGAGI (reference sequence). This CDR3 contains 12 residues. Trimming removed 6 bases from V and 8 bases from J; junction bases left unmatched: 3. CDR3 loop: CASRQGEEPQHF. The CDR3, as DNA: TGTGCCAGCAGACAGGGGGAAGAGCCCCAGCATTTT.

This sequence joins TRBV3-1 and TRBJ1-1; no clear D. V was shortened by 0 bases and J by 4 bases, with 9 bases between the two germline ends. The CDR3 consists of 14 residues. CDR1 is LGHDT and CDR2 is YNNKEL in the germline V gene (reference sequence). CDR3 in amino acids: CASSQEDRGTEAFF. CDR3 nucleotide sequence: TGTGCCAGCAGCCAAGAGGACCGTGGCACTGAAGCTTTCTTT.

This chain uses TRBV4-3 with TRBJ2-3, with 9 positions matching TRBD2. Looked up from germline, CDR1 is LGHNA and CDR2 is YSLEER. The CDR3 length is 16 residues. The ends lost 4 bases at V and 3 bases at J; junction bases unmatched: 8. CDR3 region: CASSRRAGGGTDTQYF. The CDR3 region has the DNA TGCGCCAGCAGCCGGAGAGCGGGAGGTGGGACAGATACGCAGTATTTT.

This clonotype was recorded a few times. In DNA form, the CDR3 reads TGTGCCAGCAGCTTAACGGGGGCTGCTTCAGATACGCAGTATTTT. Protein: CASSLTGAASDTQYF. The chain has TRBV7-3 and TRBJ2-3; possible D gene TRBD1, 6 bases. The CDR3 covers 15 residues. Germline loops: CDR1 SGHTA, CDR2 FQGTGA. V shed 0 bases and J shed 4 bases, with 11 bases lying between them.

There are a few counts of this clonotype. This chain joins TRBV7-2 and TRBJ2-5, with 8 nucleotides matching TRBD2. Per germline, CDR1 SGHTA and CDR2 FQGNSA. The CDR3 is 15 amino acids. The ends lost 4 bases at V and 1 base at J; junction bases unmatched: 5. The CDR3 region is CASSSLGLAQETQYF. CDR3 nucleotides: TGTGCCAGCAGCTCCCTAGGACTAGCCCAAGAGACCCAGTACTTC. The full variable domain, in which reference TRBV7-2 and TRBJ2-5 provide the parts outside the CDR3, is GAGVSQSPSNKVTEKGKDVELRCDPISGHTALYWYRQSLGQGLEFLIYFQGNSAPDKSGLPSDRFSAERTGGSVSTLTIQRTQQEDSAVYLCASSSLGLAQETQYFGPGTRLLVL.

This clonotype occurred a few times. The chain uses TRBV3-1 and TRBJ2-1, with 7 bases aligning to TRBD2. V lost 5 bases and J lost 1; bases outside the gene matches: 5. This CDR3 is built from 15 residues. CDR1 LGHDT and CDR2 YNNKEL come from the germline V gene (reference sequence). The CDR3 reads CASSSNSGSYNEQFF. The CDR3 bases are TGTGCCAGCAGCAGTAATAGCGGGTCCTACAATGAGCAGTTCTTC.

The chain uses TRBV29-1 and TRBJ1-1; TRBD1 matches 7 bases. Germline CDR1 reads SQVTM; CDR2 reads ANQGSEA. The CDR3 covers 13 residues. V was pared by 7 bases and J by 1 base, with 6 bases of the junction left unmatched. The CDR3 region is CSGKTGRNTEAFF. The DNA of the CDR3 is TGCAGCGGAAAGACAGGGAGGAACACTGAAGCTTTCTTT.

This chain links TRBV6-5 with TRBJ2-1; 10 bases are a match to TRBD2. The CDR3 is 14 amino acids. The V segment lost 7 bases and the J segment 15 bases; nucleotides outside the gene matches: 15. The germline V gene has CDR1 MNHEY and CDR2 SVGAGI. The CDR3 coding sequence is TGTGCCAGCAAGGATACTAGCGGGAATGGGGTATGGTTCTTC. This sequence encodes CASKDTSGNGVWFF.

This clonotype has more than one count but fewer than ten. The chain couples TRBV14 to TRBJ1-4; D unclear. The CDR3 is 12 amino acids. CDR1 SGHDN and CDR2 FVKESK come from the germline V gene. Trimming took off 1 base at V and 5 bases at J, with 2 bases between the two ends. In DNA, the CDR3 is TGTGCCAGCAGCCAAGCGAATGAAAAACTGTTTTTT. Protein product: CASSQANEKLFF.

The chain combines TRBV29-1 with TRBJ2-1; D not certain. V dropped 0 bases and J dropped 4 bases, with 7 bases sitting between them. Germline CDR1 and CDR2: SQVTM and ANQGSEA. The CDR3 extends over 13 amino acids. CDR3 DNA sequence: TGCAGCGTTGAAGATGTGGGTTACAATGAGCAGTTCTTC. This sequence encodes CSVEDVGYNEQFF.

The V call is TRBV15, the J call TRBJ1-5, with a possible D match to TRBD1 (5 bases). The CDR3 extends over 13 amino acids. Looked up from germline, CDR1 is LNHNV and CDR2 is YYDKDF (reference sequence). V was shortened by 5 bases and J by 4 bases, with 9 bases between the two germline ends. CDR3 DNA sequence: TGTGCCACCAGCTCGCGACAGAATCAGCCCCAGCATTTT. This sequence encodes CATSSRQNQPQHF.

The chain has TRBV20-1 and TRBJ2-3; D remains ambiguous. Trimming shortened V by 4 bases and J by 6 bases, and 11 bases separated the two germline ends. Germline V gene lookup returns CDR1 DFQATT and CDR2 SNEGSKA (reference sequence). The CDR3 totals 12 residues. This CDR3 reads CSANPTPDTQYF. The DNA of the CDR3 is TGCAGTGCTAATCCTACCCCCGATACGCAGTATTTT.

The V call is TRBV20-1, the J call TRBJ1-4; D remains ambiguous. Germline values: CDR1 DFQATT, CDR2 SNEGSKA (reference sequence). V lost 3 bases, J lost 4 bases, and 9 bases lay in between. The CDR3 loop spans 13 amino acids. In DNA form, the CDR3 reads TGCAGTGCTAGTCCCCGGCGTAATGAAAAACTGTTTTTT. This codes for CSASPRRNEKLFF.

The chain uses TRBV27 and TRBJ2-1; 12 nucleotides align to TRBD2. The CDR3 runs to 16 residues. Per germline, CDR1 MNHEY and CDR2 SMNVEV (reference sequence). Trimming cost V 3 bases and J 8 bases; bases outside gene matches: 8. The CDR3 spells CASSFASGRAFDEQFF. In DNA, the CDR3 is TGTGCCAGCAGTTTCGCTAGCGGGAGGGCCTTCGATGAGCAGTTCTTC.